This T cell receptor (beta chain) was retrieved from a study of blood T cell repertoires in COVID-19. Some clones are missing from TCRdb's copy, which holds only in-frame ones; the method was immunoSEQ multiplex PCR. The sample consists of 250,000 or so clones, approximately 92% of them appearing once. J was trimmed by 5 bases and V by 4 bases; bases with no gene match: 8. The CDR3 has 15 residues. The germline V gene encodes CDR1 LGHDT and CDR2 YNNKEL (reference sequence). Sequences were obtained from peripheral blood. The chain recombines TRBV3-1 (or the pseudogene TRBV3-2) with TRBJ2-3; 8 bases map to TRBD1. This receptor was identified in a woman in her thirties or forties who had recovered from COVID-19. The CDR3 bases are TGTGCCAGCAGCCGAAATCAGGGGGCAGGAGATACGCAGTATTTT. This sequence encodes CASSRNQGAGDTQYF.